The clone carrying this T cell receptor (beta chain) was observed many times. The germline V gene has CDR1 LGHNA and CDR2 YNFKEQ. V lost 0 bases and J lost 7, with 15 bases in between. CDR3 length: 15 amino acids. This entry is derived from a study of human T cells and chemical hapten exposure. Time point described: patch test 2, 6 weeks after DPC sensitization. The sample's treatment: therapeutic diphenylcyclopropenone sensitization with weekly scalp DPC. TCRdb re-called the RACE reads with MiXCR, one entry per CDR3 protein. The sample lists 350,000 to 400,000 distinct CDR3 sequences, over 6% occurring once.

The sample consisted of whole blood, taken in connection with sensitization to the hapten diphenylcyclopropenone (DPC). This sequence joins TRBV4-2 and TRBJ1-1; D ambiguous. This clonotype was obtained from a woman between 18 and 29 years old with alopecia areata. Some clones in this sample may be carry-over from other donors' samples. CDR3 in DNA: TGTGCCAGCAGCCAAGATAAGTGGCGGGCGGGTGAAGCTTTCTTT. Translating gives CASSQDKWRAGEAFF.